Presented here are 30 T cell receptor beta chains from one specimen sequenced in a study of HIV-infected children after antiretroviral therapy interruption. Specified treatment: PENTA 11 planned treatment interruption arm or continuous ART arm. Unique molecular identifiers were included in an RNA-based 3' RACE TCR library. Each CDR3 protein is one row after TCRdb ran MiXCR on the 3' RACE reads. The sample consists of tens of thousands of distinct CDR3 sequences, 4.3% of them appearing once. Sequencing was performed on CD45RA+ CD4+ T cells from PBMCs, pooled from several time points, taken from a donor given antiretroviral therapy, either interrupted or continuous. Stated subset: naive CD4+ CD45RA+ CD45RO- T cells. The receptors here all came from a pool of human donors with HIV.

This clonotype was recorded at least ten times. The CDR3 nucleotides read TGCAGCGTCCTTCGACAAACTAACACTGAAGCTTTCTTT. Its protein is CSVLRQTNTEAFF. This chain connects TRBV29-1 to TRBJ1-1; D call uncertain. The CDR3 is 13 amino acids. V was trimmed by 6 bases and J by 2 bases, leaving 13 bases between them. Germline CDR1 SQVTM, CDR2 ANQGSEA.

This clonotype was observed many times. The genes are TRBV6-6 and TRBJ1-1; D is undetermined. Trimming took 4 bases from V and 1 from J, leaving 7 bases between them. The CDR3 is made up of 13 amino acids. CDR1 and CDR2 (germline): MNHNY, SVGAGI (reference sequence). CDR3 in amino acids: CASSSGPNTEAFF. The CDR3, as DNA: TGTGCCAGCAGTTCGGGTCCGAACACTGAAGCTTTCTTT.

This clonotype was detected ten times or more. This rearrangement joins TRBV12-5 to TRBJ2-7, with TRBD2 matching over 11 bases. The junction had 3 bases not matched to a gene; V was cut back by 5 bases and J by 3 bases. Germline V gene data show CDR1 as LGHNT and CDR2 as FRNRAP. This CDR3 region has 14 residues. CDR3 sequence (DNA): TGTGCTAGTGGTATACTAGCGGGGGTCTACGAGCAGTACTTC. Encoded protein: CASGILAGVYEQYF.

The rearrangement uses TRBV29-1 and TRBJ1-1, with D perhaps matching TRBD1 (5 bases). Germline CDR1 and CDR2: SQVTM and ANQGSEA. The CDR3 length is 10 residues. CDR3 residues: CGGASTEAFF. CDR3 coding DNA: TGCGGGGGAGCTTCCACTGAAGCTTTCTTT.

This clonotype was found many times. An end of the junction does not agree with germline; a read error may underlie this. The J gene is TRBJ2-5, the V gene TRBV12-3 or TRBV12-4; D call uncertain. The CDR3 runs 14 residues. In DNA form, the CDR3 reads TGTGCAAGCAGCTTAGAGTCTGTTCAAGACACCCAGTACTTT. Translation gives CASSLESVQDTQYF.

At least ten counts were recorded for this clonotype. This chain uses TRBV15 with TRBJ1-5, with 7 bases matching TRBD1. The V gene's germline CDR1 is LNHNV and CDR2 YYDKDF (reference sequence). This CDR3 is built from 15 residues. Germline trimming cut 4 bases from V and 4 bases from J; bases unmatched to any gene: 7. CDR3 DNA: TGTGCCACCAGCACCCCGGACAGGTGGAATCAGCCCCAGCATTTT. This codes for CATSTPDRWNQPQHF.

This clonotype was detected ten times or more. This rearrangement joins TRBV7-9 to TRBJ1-3; TRBD1 matches 7 bases. The CDR3 loop spans 14 amino acids. The V and J ends lost 6 bases and 4 bases, in that order; junction bases with no gene match: 6. In germline, CDR1 is SEHNR, CDR2 FQNEAQ (reference sequence). The CDR3 DNA reads TGTGCCAGCAGACGACAGGGCGACGGAAACACCATATATTTT. Its protein is CASRRQGDGNTIYF.

The J gene is TRBJ1-3, the V gene TRBV20-1; D may be TRBD1 (5 bases). V gave up 6 bases and J gave up 0 bases, with 12 bases separating them. Germline V gene lookup returns CDR1 DFQATT and CDR2 SNEGSKA (reference sequence). This CDR3 is 14 amino acids long. CDR3 residues: CSASPTVSGNTIYF. Written as DNA, the CDR3 is TGCAGTGCAAGCCCGACAGTCTCTGGAAACACCATATATTTT.

This clonotype was seen many times. The chain combines TRBV19 with TRBJ2-2; 8 bases match TRBD1. Trimming cost V 9 bases and J 4 bases; bases outside gene matches: 7. Germline V gene lookup returns CDR1 LNHDA and CDR2 SQIVND (reference sequence). This CDR3 region has 14 residues. The CDR3 coding sequence is TGTGCCAGCGACCGGGACAGGACCACCGGGGAGCTGTTTTTT. Protein: CASDRDRTTGELFF.

The chain uses TRBV5-1 and TRBJ2-3; 7 bases fit TRBD1. The CDR3 sequence is 15 residues long. Germline CDR1 is SGHRS and CDR2 is YFSETQ. V dropped 4 bases and J dropped 1; count of bases not matched to a gene: 6. The CDR3 is CASSIGQDRTDTQYF. The CDR3 DNA follows: TGCGCCAGCAGCATTGGACAGGACCGCACAGATACGCAGTATTTT. Full variable domain (rest looked up from reference TRBV5-1 and TRBJ2-3): KAGVTQTPRYLIKTRGQQVTLSCSPISGHRSVSWYQQTPGQGLQFLFEYFSETQRNKGNFPGRFSGRQFSNSRSEMNVSTLELGDSALYLCASSIGQDRTDTQYFGPGTRLTVL.

The chain links TRBV20-1 to TRBJ2-7, with 9 positions matching TRBD1. The V segment lost 4 bases and the J segment 5 bases; nucleotides outside the gene matches: 12. Germline V gene lookup returns CDR1 DFQATT and CDR2 SNEGSKA (reference sequence). This CDR3 region has 15 residues. The CDR3 nucleotides read TGCAGTGCTATACGTTCGGACAGGGGAGTGAACGAGCAGTACTTC. This translates into CSAIRSDRGVNEQYF.

This clonotype showed up just a few times. The chain carries TRBV6-1 and TRBJ1-4; no clear D gene. V was trimmed by 5 bases and J by 7 bases, leaving 14 bases between them. The V gene's germline CDR1 is MNHNS and CDR2 SASEGT. CDR3 length: 14 residues. Here the CDR3 reads CASSHIDTREKLFF. CDR3 in DNA: TGTGCCAGCAGTCATATCGACACGCGTGAAAAACTGTTTTTT.

This clonotype was counted many times. The V call is TRBV3-1, the J call TRBJ1-6; D call uncertain. V lost 0 bases, J lost 10 bases, and 7 bases lay in between. This CDR3 spans 13 amino acids. The V gene's germline CDR1 is LGHDT and CDR2 YNNKEL (reference sequence). The CDR3 loop is CASSQDLRSPLHF. In DNA, the CDR3 is TGTGCCAGCAGCCAAGATCTCCGATCACCCCTCCACTTT.

The sample holds a few counts of this clonotype. This chain joins TRBV19 and TRBJ1-4; unclear D gene. V lost 5 bases, J lost 3 bases, and 10 bases lay in between. This CDR3 comprises 14 residues. Germline V lookup: CDR1 LNHDA, CDR2 SQIVND (reference sequence). CDR3 sequence: CASSRPASNEKLFF. CDR3 sequence (DNA): TGTGCCAGTAGTCGTCCAGCCTCTAATGAAAAACTGTTTTTT.

This clonotype has only a few counts. V usage is TRBV7-2 and J usage is TRBJ1-6, with 7 bases lining up with TRBD1. The ends lost 0 bases at V and 5 bases at J; junction bases unmatched: 4. The CDR3 is made up of 16 amino acids. Germline CDR1 reads SGHTA; CDR2 reads FQGNSA. The CDR3 loop reads CASSLARQGNNSPLHF. The CDR3, as DNA: TGTGCCAGCAGCTTAGCGCGACAGGGCAATAATTCACCCCTCCACTTT.

The genes are TRBV5-6 and TRBJ1-1; 7 bases are shared with TRBD1. Germline CDR1 and CDR2: SGHDT and YYEEEE. V lost 0 bases and J lost 1; bases outside the gene matches: 0. This CDR3 region has 14 residues. The CDR3 bases are TGTGCCAGCAGCTTGGGGGACAGGAACACTGAAGCTTTCTTT. It yields the protein CASSLGDRNTEAFF.

This clonotype was observed at least ten times. The V call is TRBV20-1, the J call TRBJ2-1; 7 nucleotides line up with TRBD2. Losses at the gene ends were 8 bases for V and 3 bases for J; bases not matched to a gene: 10. CDR1 and CDR2 from the germline V gene are DFQATT and SNEGSKA (reference sequence). The CDR3 consists of 14 residues. The CDR3 loop is CSTKRDGVYNEQFF. CDR3 DNA sequence: TGCAGTACCAAGCGGGATGGGGTCTACAATGAGCAGTTCTTC.

This clonotype was found many times. The gene calls are TRBV19 and TRBJ2-2; D possibly corresponds to TRBD1 (5 bases). Germline V gene sequence: CDR1 LNHDA, CDR2 SQIVND (reference sequence). This CDR3 comprises 14 residues. Trimming took off 2 bases at V and 7 bases at J, with 11 bases between the two ends. The CDR3 region is CASSIQGGIGELFF. CDR3 nucleotide sequence: TGTGCCAGTAGTATACAGGGCGGCATCGGGGAGCTGTTTTTT. Looking up the rest from reference TRBV19 and TRBJ2-2 gives the full variable domain: DGGITQSPKYLFRKEGQNVTLSCEQNLNHDAMYWYRQDPGQGLRLIYYSQIVNDFQKGDIAEGYSVSREKKESFPLTVTSAQKNPTAFYLCASSIQGGIGELFFGEGSRLTVL.

This clonotype was seen many times. The chain employs TRBV6-5 and TRBJ2-6; D perhaps matches TRBD2 (5 bases). The germline CDR1 and CDR2 sequences are MNHEY and SVGAGI. V lost 10 bases, J lost 0 bases, and 13 bases lay in between. This CDR3 comprises 15 residues. The CDR3 coding sequence is TGTGCCATCCGAAACGGAGGCTCTGGGGCCAACGTCCTGACTTTC. It codes for CAIRNGGSGANVLTF.

In this sample, this clonotype turned up a few times. The gene calls are TRBV7-2 and TRBJ2-3, with 7 bases aligning to TRBD2. Germline V gene data show CDR1 as SGHTA and CDR2 as FQGNSA. There are 15 residues in the CDR3. Trimming took 2 bases from V and 5 from J; bases not matched to a gene: 7. CDR3 sequence reads: CASSLFGGTGDTQYF. CDR3 in DNA: TGTGCCAGCAGCTTATTCGGGGGGACCGGAGATACGCAGTATTTT.

This clonotype showed up many times. DNA for the CDR3: TGTGCCAGCAGCTTAGATGCCGTGGTAGGGCAGTATTTT. Residues: CASSLDAVVGQYF. V and J are TRBV7-9 and TRBJ2-3; D remains unclear. The CDR3 length is 13 residues. Per germline, CDR1 SEHNR and CDR2 FQNEAQ (reference sequence). With 1 base removed from V and 11 bases from J, the gap between germline ends came to 13 bases.

In this sample, this clonotype turned up many times. V gene TRBV7-8 combines with J gene TRBJ2-5; 12 bases line up with TRBD2. The ends lost 4 bases at V and 5 bases at J; junction bases unmatched: 17. The CDR3 runs to 19 residues. CDR1 and CDR2 (germline): SGHVS, FQNEAQ. This chain's CDR3 is CASSYRLAGARKGQETQYF. As DNA, the CDR3 is TGTGCCAGCAGCTACCGACTAGCGGGGGCCAGAAAGGGTCAGGAGACCCAGTACTTC.

This clonotype has at least ten counts. The chain is built from TRBV7-3 and TRBJ2-1; 11 nucleotides align to TRBD1. Trimming removed 0 bases from V and 10 bases from J; junction bases left unmatched: 8. This CDR3 region has 16 residues. Per the germline V gene, CDR1 is SGHTA and CDR2 is FQGTGA. This chain's CDR3 is CASSLTGTGGSWEQFF. The CDR3 DNA reads TGTGCCAGCAGCTTAACCGGGACAGGGGGTTCCTGGGAGCAGTTCTTC.

This clonotype was found a few times. The V gene is TRBV2, the J gene TRBJ2-3, with D tentatively TRBD1 (5 bases). The CDR3 covers 14 residues. Germline V gene sequence: CDR1 SNHLY, CDR2 FYNNEI. Trimming stripped 9 bases from V and 0 bases from J, with 13 bases between. CDR3 nucleotide sequence: TGTGCCAGGACAGTGGACGAGAGCACAGATACGCAGTATTTT. Translated: CARTVDESTDTQYF.

The chain carries TRBV20-1 and TRBJ2-3; the D is unclear. Germline V CDR1 and CDR2: DFQATT, SNEGSKA (reference sequence). V lost 7 bases and J 2 bases, leaving 7 bases between the germline ends. The CDR3 covers 11 residues. CDR3 sequence reads: CSGAITDTQYF. The CDR3 nucleotides read TGCAGTGGCGCCATCACAGATACGCAGTATTTT.

V gene TRBV2 combines with J gene TRBJ2-1; D is undetermined. Trimming stripped 8 bases from V and 4 bases from J, with 15 bases between. The CDR3 is made up of 14 amino acids. The germline V gene encodes CDR1 SNHLY and CDR2 FYNNEI. The CDR3 bases are TGTGCCAGCCAAGGGTATAGGTCTTACAATGAGCAGTTCTTC. It translates to CASQGYRSYNEQFF.

This clonotype was recorded many times. The rearrangement joins TRBV12-3 or TRBV12-4 to TRBJ2-3; TRBD2 is a possible D gene (6 bases). This CDR3 has 12 amino acids. Trimming pared 7 bases from V and 12 bases from J, leaving 17 bases between. This CDR3 is CASTAPGLSQYF. CDR3 DNA: TGTGCCAGCACCGCACCGGGACTTTCTCAGTATTTT.

This clonotype was counted many times. The V call is TRBV10-3, the J call TRBJ2-7; 8 positions match TRBD1. Losses at the gene ends were 7 bases for V and 6 bases for J; bases not matched to a gene: 5. CDR3 length equals 12 residues. Per the germline V gene, CDR1 is ENHRY and CDR2 is SYGVKD. This CDR3 is CAIKPGGGEQYF. CDR3 nucleotide sequence: TGTGCCATCAAGCCAGGGGGCGGCGAGCAGTACTTC.

The chain joins TRBV4-2 to TRBJ2-1; possibly TRBD1 or TRBD2 for D (6 bases each). The CDR3 runs 14 residues. The germline gives CDR1 LGHNA, CDR2 YNFKEQ. V gave up 1 base and J gave up 7 bases, with 11 bases separating them. The CDR3 region has the DNA TGTGCCAGCAGCCAAGCGGGGGCAGGGAATGAGCAGTTCTTC. As protein: CASSQAGAGNEQFF.

This clonotype was detected many times. The V call is TRBV28, the J call TRBJ1-2; 7 bases line up with TRBD1. The V gene end was trimmed by 6 bases and the J gene end by 4 bases; junction bases not matched to a gene: 8. The CDR3 has 14 amino acids. The germline CDR1 and CDR2 sequences are MDHEN and SYDVKM. CDR3 amino acids: CASRSSGTAYGYTF. The CDR3 DNA follows: TGTGCCAGCAGGTCCTCCGGGACAGCCTATGGCTACACCTTC.